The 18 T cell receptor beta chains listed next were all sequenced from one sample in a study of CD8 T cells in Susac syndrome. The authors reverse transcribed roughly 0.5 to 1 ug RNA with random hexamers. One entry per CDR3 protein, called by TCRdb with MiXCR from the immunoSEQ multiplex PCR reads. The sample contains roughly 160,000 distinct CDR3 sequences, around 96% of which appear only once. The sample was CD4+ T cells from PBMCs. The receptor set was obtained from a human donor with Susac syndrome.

The CDR3 sequence: CSVLLVADTQYF. The CDR3 DNA is TGCAGCGTTCTCCTAGTTGCAGATACGCAGTATTTT. The chain recombines TRBV29-1 with TRBJ2-3; D not certain. Germline values: CDR1 SQVTM, CDR2 ANQGSEA. This CDR3 has 12 amino acids. V lost 5 bases and J 4 bases, leaving 10 bases between the germline ends.

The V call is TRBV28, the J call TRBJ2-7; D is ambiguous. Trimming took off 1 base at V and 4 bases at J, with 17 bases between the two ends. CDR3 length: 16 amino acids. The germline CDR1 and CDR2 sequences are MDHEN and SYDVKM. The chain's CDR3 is CASSLSAYYRVYEQYF. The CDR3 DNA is TGTGCCAGCAGTTTATCGGCATACTATCGGGTTTACGAGCAGTACTTC.

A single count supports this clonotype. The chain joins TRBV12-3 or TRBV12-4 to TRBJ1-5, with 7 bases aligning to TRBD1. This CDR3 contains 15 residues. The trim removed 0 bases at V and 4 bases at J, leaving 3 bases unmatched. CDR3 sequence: CASSLATGQNQPQHF. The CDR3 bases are TGTGCCAGCAGTTTAGCTACGGGACAGAATCAGCCCCAGCATTTT.

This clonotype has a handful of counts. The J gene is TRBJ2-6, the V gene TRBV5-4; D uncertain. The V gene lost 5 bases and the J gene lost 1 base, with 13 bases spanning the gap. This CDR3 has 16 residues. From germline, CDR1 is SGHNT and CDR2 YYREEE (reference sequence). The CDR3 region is CASSPVVGSGANVLTF. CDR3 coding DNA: TGTGCCAGCAGTCCGGTCGTGGGGTCTGGGGCCAACGTCCTGACTTTC.

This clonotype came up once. This CDR3 reads CASRPPGPSSAQHF. The CDR3 nucleotides are TGTGCCAGCAGACCACCGGGACCCTCGTCAGCCCAGCATTTT. This rearrangement joins TRBV27 to TRBJ1-5; maybe TRBD1 (5 bases). Per germline, CDR1 MNHEY and CDR2 SMNVEV (reference sequence). The CDR3 spans 14 residues. V shed 6 bases and J shed 11 bases, with 20 bases lying between them.

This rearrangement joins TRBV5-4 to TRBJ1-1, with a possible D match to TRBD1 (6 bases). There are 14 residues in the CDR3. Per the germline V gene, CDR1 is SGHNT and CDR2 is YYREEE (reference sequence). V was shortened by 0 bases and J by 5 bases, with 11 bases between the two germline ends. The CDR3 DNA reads TGTGCCAGCAGCTTGGGGTCCCAGGGGACTGAAGCTTTCTTT. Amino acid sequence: CASSLGSQGTEAFF.

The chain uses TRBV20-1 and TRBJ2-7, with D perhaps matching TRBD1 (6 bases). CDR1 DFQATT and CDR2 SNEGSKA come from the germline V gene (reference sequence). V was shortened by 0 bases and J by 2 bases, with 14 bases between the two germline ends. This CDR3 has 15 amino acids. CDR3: CSARDFQGQAYEQYF. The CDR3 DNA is TGCAGTGCTAGAGACTTCCAGGGGCAGGCCTACGAGCAGTACTTC.

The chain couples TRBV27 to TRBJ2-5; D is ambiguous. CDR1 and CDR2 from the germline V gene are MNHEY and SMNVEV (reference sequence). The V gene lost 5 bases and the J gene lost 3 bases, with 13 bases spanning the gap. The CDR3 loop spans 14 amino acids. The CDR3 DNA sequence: TGTGCCAGCAGTCCAGACTGGGGTGAAGAGACCCAGTACTTC. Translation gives CASSPDWGEETQYF.

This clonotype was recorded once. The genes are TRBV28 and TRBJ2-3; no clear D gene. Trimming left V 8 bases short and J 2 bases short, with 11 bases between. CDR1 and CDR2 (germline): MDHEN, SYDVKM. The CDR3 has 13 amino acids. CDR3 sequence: CASAPFNTDTQYF. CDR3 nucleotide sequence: TGTGCCAGCGCGCCATTTAACACAGATACGCAGTATTTT.

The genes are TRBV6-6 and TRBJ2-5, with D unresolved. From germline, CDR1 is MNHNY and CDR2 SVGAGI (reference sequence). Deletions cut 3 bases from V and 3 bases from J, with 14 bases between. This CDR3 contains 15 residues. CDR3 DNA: TGTGCCAGCAGTTATGGGCTGGACGGAAAAGAGACCCAGTACTTC. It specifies CASSYGLDGKETQYF.

The CDR3 is CASSLGDRGSTEAFF. In nucleotides, the CDR3 is TGTGCCAGCAGCTTAGGCGACAGGGGATCCACTGAAGCTTTCTTT. V usage is TRBV13 and J usage is TRBJ1-1; 8 nucleotides agree with TRBD1. Losses at the gene ends were 0 bases for V and 4 bases for J; bases not matched to a gene: 4. Germline V gives CDR1 PRHDT, CDR2 FYEKMQ (reference sequence). The CDR3 contains 15 residues. Full variable domain (outside the CDR3, taken from reference TRBV13 and TRBJ1-1): AAGVIQSPRHLIKEKRETATLKCYPIPRHDTVYWYQQGPGQDPQFLISFYEKMQSDKGSIPDRFSAQQFSDYHSELNMSSLELGDSALYFCASSLGDRGSTEAFFGQGTRLTVV.

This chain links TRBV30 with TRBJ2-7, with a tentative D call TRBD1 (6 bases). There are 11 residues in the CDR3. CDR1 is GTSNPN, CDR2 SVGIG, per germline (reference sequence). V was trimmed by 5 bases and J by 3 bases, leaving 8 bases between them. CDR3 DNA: TGTGCCTGGGAGACAGGCTACGAGCAGTACTTC. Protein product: CAWETGYEQYF.

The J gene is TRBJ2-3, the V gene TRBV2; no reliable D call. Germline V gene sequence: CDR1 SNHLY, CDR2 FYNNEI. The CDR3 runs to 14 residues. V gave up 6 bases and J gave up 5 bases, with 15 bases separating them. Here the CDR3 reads CASSPLVLQDTQYF. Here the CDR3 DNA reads TGTGCCAGCAGCCCCCTAGTCCTTCAAGATACGCAGTATTTT. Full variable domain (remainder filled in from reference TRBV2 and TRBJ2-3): EPEVTQTPSHQVTQMGQEVILRCVPISNHLYFYWYRQILGQKVEFLVSFYNNEISEKSEIFDDQFSVERPDGSNFTLKIRSTKLEDSAMYFCASSPLVLQDTQYFGPGTRLTVL.

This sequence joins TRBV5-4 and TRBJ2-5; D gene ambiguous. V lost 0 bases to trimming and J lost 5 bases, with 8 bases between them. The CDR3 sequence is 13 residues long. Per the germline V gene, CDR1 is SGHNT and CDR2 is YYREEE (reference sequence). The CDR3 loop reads CASSLVELETQYF. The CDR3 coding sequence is TGTGCCAGCAGCTTGGTGGAGTTGGAGACCCAGTACTTC.

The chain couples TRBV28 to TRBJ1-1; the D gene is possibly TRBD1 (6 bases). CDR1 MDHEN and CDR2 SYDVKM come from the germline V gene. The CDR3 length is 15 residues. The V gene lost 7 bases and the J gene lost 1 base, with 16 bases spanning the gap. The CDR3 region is CASTGAAIGNTEAFF. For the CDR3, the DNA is TGTGCCAGCACAGGGGCCGCGATTGGGAACACTGAAGCTTTCTTT.

CDR3 sequence reads: CSARGTSGPYEQYF. For the CDR3, the DNA is TGCAGTGCTAGAGGGACTAGCGGTCCCTACGAGCAGTACTTC. V is TRBV20-1 and J is TRBJ2-7; 10 nucleotides agree with TRBD2. From germline, CDR1 is DFQATT and CDR2 SNEGSKA (reference sequence). V dropped 1 base and J dropped 2; count of bases not matched to a gene: 2. This CDR3 is built from 14 residues.

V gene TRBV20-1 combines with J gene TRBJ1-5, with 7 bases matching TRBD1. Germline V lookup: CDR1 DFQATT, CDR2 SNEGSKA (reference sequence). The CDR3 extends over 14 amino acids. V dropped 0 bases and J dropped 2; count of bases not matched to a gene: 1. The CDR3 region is CSARDDRGNQPQHF. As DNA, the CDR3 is TGCAGTGCTAGAGACGACAGGGGCAATCAGCCCCAGCATTTT.

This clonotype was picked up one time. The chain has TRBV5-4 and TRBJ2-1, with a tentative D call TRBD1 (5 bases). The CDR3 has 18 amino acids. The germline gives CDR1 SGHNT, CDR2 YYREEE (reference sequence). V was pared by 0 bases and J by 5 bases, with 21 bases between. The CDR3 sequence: CASSLALGRTGVNNEQFF. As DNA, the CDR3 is TGTGCCAGCAGCTTGGCCCTTGGCAGAACAGGAGTGAACAATGAGCAGTTCTTC.